Following are 13 T cell receptor beta chains from one sample sequenced in a study of T-cell reconstitution after alpha-beta-depleted transplantation in children (dated by TCRdb to 2016 to 2017). The treatment or condition label, as the study defines it: allogeneic hematopoietic cell transplantation with graft depleted of TCRalphabeta T cells and CD19 B cells. The method behind the library was PCR. This sample was sequenced with an Illumina HiSeq 2500. TCR libraries were prepared with molecular barcoding, using unique molecular identifiers to normalize TCRbeta repertoire quantification. Starting from the raw public reads, TCRdb applied fastp trimming at Q25, assembled clones with MiXCR and retained in-frame beta chains. Every entry covers one CDR3 protein and lists the most common genes and DNA from its rows. Recorded for this sample are approximately 500,000 distinct CDR3 sequences; about 11% of them occurred a single time. The ten largest clones take up around 2% of the sample.

This specimen consisted of PBMCs, obtained before TCRalphabeta/CD19-depleted stem cell transplant. These receptors were collected from a child aged 2 to 15 with inherited bone marrow failure, due to receive a stem cell transplant.

In this sample, this clonotype turned up a few times. The gene calls are TRBV20-1 and TRBJ2-7; D gene unclear. This CDR3 spans 12 amino acids. V lost 6 bases and J 0 bases, leaving 9 bases between the germline ends. From germline, CDR1 is DFQATT and CDR2 SNEGSKA (reference sequence). The CDR3 coding sequence is TGCAGTGCAAGTCCAGACTCCTACGAGCAGTACTTC. It yields the protein CSASPDSYEQYF.

The chain links TRBV12-3 or TRBV12-4 to TRBJ2-7; D remains ambiguous. Trimming stripped 5 bases from V and 5 bases from J, with 16 bases between. CDR3 size: 14 residues. CDR3 in DNA: TGTGCCAGCAGTAACCAAGCGAGGAGCGACGAGCAGTACTTC. This gives the protein CASSNQARSDEQYF.

This clonotype was found many times. The chain couples TRBV12-3 or TRBV12-4 to TRBJ2-2; unclear D gene. Trimming shortened V by 6 bases and J by 6 bases, and 14 bases separated the two germline ends. The CDR3 length is 14 residues. The CDR3 region is CASSFRDRAGELFF. The CDR3 nucleotides read TGTGCCAGCAGCTTCCGCGATCGGGCCGGGGAGCTGTTTTTT.

In its sample, this clonotype was seen a few times. V and J are TRBV12-3 or TRBV12-4 and TRBJ2-1; 7 positions match TRBD2. This CDR3 region has 15 residues. Trimming removed 8 bases from V and 6 bases from J; junction bases left unmatched: 13. CDR3 residues: CASGPTSRSPNEQFF. CDR3 nucleotides: TGTGCCAGCGGGCCGACTAGCCGATCCCCCAATGAGCAGTTCTTC.

The chain employs TRBV5-4 and TRBJ2-7; D perhaps matches TRBD2 (6 bases). V was trimmed by 1 base and J by 4 bases, leaving 12 bases between them. CDR3 length equals 14 residues. Germline V gives CDR1 SGHNT, CDR2 YYREEE (reference sequence). CDR3 region: CASSLFGSGYEQYF. CDR3 coding DNA: TGTGCCAGCAGCTTGTTTGGTAGCGGATACGAGCAGTACTTC.

Many counts were recorded for this clonotype. The chain uses TRBV20-1 and TRBJ2-1; 7 nucleotides line up with TRBD1. J was trimmed by 9 bases and V by 0 bases; bases with no gene match: 8. This CDR3 is 14 amino acids long. Germline V gene lookup returns CDR1 DFQATT and CDR2 SNEGSKA (reference sequence). This CDR3 reads CSARDWAGGTEQFF. CDR3 coding DNA: TGCAGTGCTAGAGATTGGGCAGGGGGTACTGAGCAGTTCTTC.

This clonotype was seen many times. The chain joins TRBV4-3 to TRBJ2-1; TRBD1 aligns across 7 bases. Trimming at V came to 0 bases and at J to 6 bases, leaving 11 bases not matched to a gene. The germline CDR1 and CDR2 sequences are LGHNA and YSLEER. This CDR3 is 17 amino acids long. The CDR3 spells CASSQDPPGGSGNEQFF. The CDR3 DNA reads TGCGCCAGCAGCCAAGATCCACCAGGGGGTTCGGGCAATGAGCAGTTCTTC.

This clonotype was counted many times. The chain has TRBV5-1 and TRBJ1-2, with D tentatively TRBD1 (5 bases). This CDR3 has 13 residues. The germline gives CDR1 SGHRS, CDR2 YFSETQ. V was clipped by 3 bases and J by 8 bases, with 14 bases between them. This CDR3 is CASSSEGSGGYTF. The CDR3, as DNA: TGCGCCAGCAGCTCCGAGGGGTCGGGCGGCTACACCTTC.

This clonotype has ten or more counts. V and J are TRBV6-5 and TRBJ1-1; 7 bases align to TRBD1. CDR1 is MNHEY, CDR2 SVGAGI, per germline. The CDR3 contains 13 residues. Losses at the gene ends were 8 bases for V and 3 bases for J; bases not matched to a gene: 6. The CDR3 loop reads CASSQGEYTEAFF. CDR3 in DNA: TGTGCCAGCTCTCAGGGGGAATACACTGAAGCTTTCTTT.

This clonotype was recorded at least ten times. The rearrangement joins TRBV5-1 to TRBJ1-6; 7 nucleotides line up with TRBD1. This CDR3 is built from 16 residues. Germline CDR1 reads SGHRS; CDR2 reads YFSETQ. Trimming at V came to 0 bases and at J to 0 bases, leaving 0 bases not matched to a gene. The CDR3 DNA follows: TGCGCCAGCAGCTTGGGGGACAGCTCCTATAATTCACCCCTCCACTTT. It yields the protein CASSLGDSSYNSPLHF.

This clonotype showed up many times. The V gene is TRBV7-9, the J gene TRBJ2-7; 7 bases match TRBD1. CDR3 length: 14 amino acids. Trimming removed 6 bases from V and 2 bases from J; junction bases left unmatched: 7. CDR1 is SEHNR and CDR2 is FQNEAQ in the germline V gene (reference sequence). CDR3: CASSDDRAAYEQYF. The CDR3 DNA reads as TGTGCCAGCAGTGATGACAGGGCTGCCTACGAGCAGTACTTC.

The V gene is TRBV9, the J gene TRBJ2-1, with D possibly matching TRBD2 (5 bases). Germline CDR1 is SGDLS and CDR2 is YYNGEE. This CDR3 has 14 amino acids. V lost 3 bases to trimming and J lost 6 bases, with 13 bases between them. The CDR3 DNA reads as TGTGCCAGCAGCGCCCGCCCGGGAAGCAATGAGCAGTTCTTC. Translation gives CASSARPGSNEQFF.

This clonotype was counted many times. The gene calls are TRBV5-1 and TRBJ2-3, with TRBD1 identical over 8 bases. CDR1 SGHRS and CDR2 YFSETQ come from the germline V gene. CDR3 length equals 15 residues. V shed 5 bases, J shed 0 bases, and the junction held 5 bases outside the gene matches. The CDR3: CASRPQGASTDTQYF. The CDR3 nucleotides read TGCGCCAGCAGACCGCAGGGGGCCAGCACAGATACGCAGTATTTT.